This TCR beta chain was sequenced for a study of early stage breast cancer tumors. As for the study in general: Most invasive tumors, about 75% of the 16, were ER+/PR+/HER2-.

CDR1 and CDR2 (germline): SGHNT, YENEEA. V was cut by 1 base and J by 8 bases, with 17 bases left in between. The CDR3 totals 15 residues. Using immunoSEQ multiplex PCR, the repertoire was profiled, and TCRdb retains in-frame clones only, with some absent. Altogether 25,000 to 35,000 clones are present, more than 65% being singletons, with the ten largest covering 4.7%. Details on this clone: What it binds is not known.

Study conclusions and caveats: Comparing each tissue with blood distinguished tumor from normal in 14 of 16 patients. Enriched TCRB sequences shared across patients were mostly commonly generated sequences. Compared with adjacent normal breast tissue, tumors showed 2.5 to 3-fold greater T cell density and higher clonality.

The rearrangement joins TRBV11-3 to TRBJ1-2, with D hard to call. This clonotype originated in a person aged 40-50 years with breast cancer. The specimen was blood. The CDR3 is CASSLARRQTSGYTF. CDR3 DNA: TGTGCCAGCAGCTTAGCACGACGGCAGACTTCCGGCTACACCTTC.